The clone carrying this T cell receptor (beta chain) has only one observation. The method was immunoSEQ multiplex PCR; TCRdb's version includes in-frame clones alone and lacks a portion of them. This table has roughly 100,000 clones, around nine tenths appearing once. Seattle cases were enrolled at active infection and followed longitudinally. Looked up from germline, CDR1 is SGHRS and CDR2 is YFSETQ. This CDR3 is built from 15 residues. V was trimmed by 4 bases and J by 7 bases, leaving 18 bases between them. The sample originates from a study of blood T cell repertoires in COVID-19. This sequence originates from a human donor with COVID-19, enrolled during active disease. The donor label of this sample is uncertain. Source material: peripheral blood. This chain joins TRBV5-1 and TRBJ2-1, with a weak D call TRBD2 (7 bases). The CDR3 region has the DNA TGCGCCAGCAGCCCCGGGGGGCCCCGCAGTAATGAGCAGTTCTTC. This gives the protein CASSPGGPRSNEQFF.